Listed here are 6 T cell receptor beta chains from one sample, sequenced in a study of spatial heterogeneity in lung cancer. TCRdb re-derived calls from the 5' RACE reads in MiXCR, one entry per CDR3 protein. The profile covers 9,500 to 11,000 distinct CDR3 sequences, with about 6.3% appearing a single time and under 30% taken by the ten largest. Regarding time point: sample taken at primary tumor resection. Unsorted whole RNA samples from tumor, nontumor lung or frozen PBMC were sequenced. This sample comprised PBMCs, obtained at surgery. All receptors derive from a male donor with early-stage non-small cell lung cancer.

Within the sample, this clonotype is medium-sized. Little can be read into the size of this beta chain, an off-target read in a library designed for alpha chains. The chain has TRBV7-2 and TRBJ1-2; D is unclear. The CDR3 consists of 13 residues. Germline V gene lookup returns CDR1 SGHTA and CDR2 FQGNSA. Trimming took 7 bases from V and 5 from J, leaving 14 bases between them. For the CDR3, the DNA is TGTGCCAGCACCCTGTCCCTGCAATATGGCTACACCTTC. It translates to CASTLSLQYGYTF.

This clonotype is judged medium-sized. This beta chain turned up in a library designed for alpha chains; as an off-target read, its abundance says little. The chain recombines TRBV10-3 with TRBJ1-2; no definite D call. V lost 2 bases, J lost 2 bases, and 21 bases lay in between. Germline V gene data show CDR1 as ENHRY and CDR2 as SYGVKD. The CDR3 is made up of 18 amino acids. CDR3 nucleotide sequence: TGTGCCATCAGTGAGGGACCCCTCCGGATTGGAAACAACTATGGCTACACCTTC. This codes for CAISEGPLRIGNNYGYTF.

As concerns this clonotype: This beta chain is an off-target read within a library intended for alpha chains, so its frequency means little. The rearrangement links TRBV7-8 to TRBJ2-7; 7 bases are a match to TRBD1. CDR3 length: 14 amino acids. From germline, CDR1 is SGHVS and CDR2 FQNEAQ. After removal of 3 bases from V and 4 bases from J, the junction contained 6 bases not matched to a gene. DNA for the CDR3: TGTGCCAGCAGCTTGGACAGGCGATCATACGAGCAGTACTTC. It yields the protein CASSLDRRSYEQYF. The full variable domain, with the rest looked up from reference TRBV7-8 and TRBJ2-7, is GAGVSQSPRYKVAKRGQDVALRCDPISGHVSLFWYQQALGQGPEFLTYFQNEAQLDKSGLPSDRFFAERPEGSVSTLKIQRTQQEDSAVYLCASSLDRRSYEQYFGPGTRLTVT.

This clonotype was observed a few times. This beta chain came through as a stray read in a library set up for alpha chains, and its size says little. CDR3 sequence: CASSLDAAIFYGYTF. The DNA for the CDR3 is TGTGCCAGCAGCTTAGACGCCGCGATATTCTATGGCTACACCTTC. V gene TRBV7-2 combines with J gene TRBJ1-2; D gene ambiguous. V lost 1 base and J lost 4, with 13 bases in between. The germline gives CDR1 SGHTA, CDR2 FQGNSA. The CDR3 has 15 amino acids.

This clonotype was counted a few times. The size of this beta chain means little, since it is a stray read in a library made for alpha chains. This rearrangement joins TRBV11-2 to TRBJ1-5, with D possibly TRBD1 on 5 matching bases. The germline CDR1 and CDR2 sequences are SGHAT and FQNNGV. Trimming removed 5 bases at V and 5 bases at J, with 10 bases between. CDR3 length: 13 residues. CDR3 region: CASSPQGDQPQHF. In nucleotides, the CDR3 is TGTGCCAGCAGCCCCCAGGGAGATCAGCCCCAGCATTTT. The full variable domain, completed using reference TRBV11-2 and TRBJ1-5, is EAGVAQSPRYKIIEKRQSVAFWCNPISGHATLYWYQQILGQGPKLLIQFQNNGVVDDSQLPKDRFSAERLKGVDSTLKIQPAKLEDSAVYLCASSPQGDQPQHFGDGTRLSIL.

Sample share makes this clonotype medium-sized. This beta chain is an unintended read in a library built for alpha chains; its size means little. This chain's CDR3 is CSAARARGGTDTQYF. Here the CDR3 DNA reads TGCAGTGCCGCCCGGGCTCGTGGGGGGACAGATACGCAGTATTTT. This chain connects TRBV20-1 to TRBJ2-3; TRBD2 is a possible D gene (6 bases). The germline V and J ends were trimmed by 6 bases and 3 bases, with 19 bases remaining between them. In germline, CDR1 is DFQATT, CDR2 SNEGSKA (reference sequence). CDR3 length equals 15 residues.